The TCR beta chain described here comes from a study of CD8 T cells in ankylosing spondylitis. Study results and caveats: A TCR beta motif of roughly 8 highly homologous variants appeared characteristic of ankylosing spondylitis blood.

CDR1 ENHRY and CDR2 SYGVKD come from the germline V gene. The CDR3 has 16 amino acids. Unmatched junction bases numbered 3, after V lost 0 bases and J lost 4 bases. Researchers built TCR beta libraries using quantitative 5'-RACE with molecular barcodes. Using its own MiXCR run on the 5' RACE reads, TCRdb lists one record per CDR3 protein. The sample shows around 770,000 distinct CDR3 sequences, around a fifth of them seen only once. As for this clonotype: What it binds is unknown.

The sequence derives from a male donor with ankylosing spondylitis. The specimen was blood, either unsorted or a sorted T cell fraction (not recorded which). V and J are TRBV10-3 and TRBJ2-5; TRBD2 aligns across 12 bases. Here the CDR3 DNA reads TGTGCCATCAGTGAGTCGACTAGCGGGGGTTCAGAGACCCAGTACTTC. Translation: CAISESTSGGSETQYF.